The source of this T cell receptor beta chain is a study of blood T cell repertoires in COVID-19. Study-level background: From the United States, Italy and Spain came samples of acute and convalescent COVID-19. PBMCs, B-cell-depleted T cells, or T cells were the source of the cDNA or gDNA that made up the material.

J lost 9 bases, V lost 2 bases, and 10 bases had no gene match. The CDR3 runs 16 residues. Per the germline V gene, CDR1 is SEHNR and CDR2 is FQNEAQ (reference sequence). Authors' data handling: How many nucleated cells were present was estimated from reference gene primer amplification. Method: immunoSEQ multiplex PCR; TCRdb's copy keeps in-frame clones and lacks some. V, J and clone size derive from that table, while D and trimming were established from the DNA sequence. The profile shows 180,000 or so clones, about nine tenths of them singletons. The chain carries TRBV7-9 and TRBJ2-1, with 10 positions matching TRBD2. The TCR was taken from a woman between 25 and 40 years old with acute or convalescent COVID-19. Sequencing used peripheral blood. The CDR3 loop is CASSLTASGRGGEQFF. The DNA for the CDR3 is TGTGCCAGCAGCTTAACCGCCAGCGGGAGGGGCGGTGAGCAGTTCTTC.